This T cell receptor beta chain is from a study of blood T cell repertoires in COVID-19. Study-wide context: The United States, Italy and Spain were the sources of the acute and convalescent COVID-19 samples. PBMCs, B-cell-depleted T cells, or T cells provided the cDNA or gDNA that made up the material.

The J segment lost 7 bases and the V segment lost 4 bases, leaving 11 bases of the junction unmatched. The CDR3 sequence is 14 residues long. CDR1 is GTSNPN and CDR2 is SVGIG in the germline V gene (reference sequence). As originally analysed: The assay estimated nucleated cells by amplifying reference gene primers. TCRdb's copy holds only in-frame clones and misses some; the assay was immunoSEQ multiplex PCR. Clonal size and the V and J genes are those of that table, whereas D and trimming came from the DNA. The sample yields about 26,000 clones, about 94% seen once. This clonotype was sampled from a human donor with active COVID-19. The donor label of this sample is uncertain. Sequencing used peripheral blood. The chain uses TRBV30 and TRBJ2-5, with 8 bases matching TRBD2. The CDR3 coding sequence is TGTGCCTGGACCAGTGGGACTAGAGGAGGGACCCAGTACTTC. This gives the protein CAWTSGTRGGTQYF.